Sequencing of this TCR beta chain was carried out in a study of blood T cell repertoires in COVID-19. The germline V gene has CDR1 SQVTM and CDR2 ANQGSEA. This CDR3 is built from 13 residues. V gave up 7 bases and J gave up 0 bases; unmatched junction bases: 2. Libraries were prepared by immunoSEQ multiplex PCR; TCRdb keeps only in-frame clonotypes and omits some of them. The table shows under 400,000 clones, with around 87% occurring only once. J is TRBJ2-2 and V is TRBV29-1, with TRBD1 matching 7 bases. The sample consisted of PBMCs or T cells enriched from blood (not recorded which). The receptor comes from a man in his forties or fifties in a cohort exposed to, infected with or recovered from COVID-19 (not recorded which). DNA for the CDR3: TGCAGCGCGGGACAGTCGAACACCGGGGAGCTGTTTTTT. It translates to CSAGQSNTGELFF.